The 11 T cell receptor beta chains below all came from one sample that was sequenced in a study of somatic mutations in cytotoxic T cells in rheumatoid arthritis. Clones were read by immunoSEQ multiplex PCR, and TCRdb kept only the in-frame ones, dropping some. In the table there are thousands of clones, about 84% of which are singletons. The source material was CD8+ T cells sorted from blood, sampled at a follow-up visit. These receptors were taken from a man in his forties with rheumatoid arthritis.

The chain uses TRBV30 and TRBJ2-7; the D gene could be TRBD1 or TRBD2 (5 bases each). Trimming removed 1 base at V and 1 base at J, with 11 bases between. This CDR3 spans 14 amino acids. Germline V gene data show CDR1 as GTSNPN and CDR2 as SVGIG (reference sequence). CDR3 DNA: TGTGCCTGGAGTGCTGGGACGGGGTCCTACGAGCAGTACTTC. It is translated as CAWSAGTGSYEQYF.

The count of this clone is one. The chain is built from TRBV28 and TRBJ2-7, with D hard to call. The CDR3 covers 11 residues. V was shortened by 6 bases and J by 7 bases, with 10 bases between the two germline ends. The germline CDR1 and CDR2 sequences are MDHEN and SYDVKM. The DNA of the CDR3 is TGTGCCAGCAGATCCTTTCGGGAGCAGTACTTC. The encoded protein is CASRSFREQYF.

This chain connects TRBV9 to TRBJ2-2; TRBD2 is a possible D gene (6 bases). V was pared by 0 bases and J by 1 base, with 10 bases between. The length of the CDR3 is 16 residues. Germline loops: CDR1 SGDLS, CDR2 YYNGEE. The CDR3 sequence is CASSVASVLNTGELFF. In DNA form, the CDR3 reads TGTGCCAGCAGCGTAGCTAGCGTTCTGAACACCGGGGAGCTGTTTTTT.

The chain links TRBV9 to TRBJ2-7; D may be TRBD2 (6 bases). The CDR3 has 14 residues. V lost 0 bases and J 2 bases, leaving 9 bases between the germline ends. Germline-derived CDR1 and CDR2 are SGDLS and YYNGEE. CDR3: CASSVVAETYEQYF. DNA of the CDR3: TGTGCCAGCAGCGTAGTAGCGGAAACCTACGAGCAGTACTTC.

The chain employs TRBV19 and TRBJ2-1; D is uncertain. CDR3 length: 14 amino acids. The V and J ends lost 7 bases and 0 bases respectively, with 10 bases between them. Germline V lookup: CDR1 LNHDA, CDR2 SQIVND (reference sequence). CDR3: CASTPAISYNEQFF. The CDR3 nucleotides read TGTGCCAGTACCCCAGCAATCTCCTACAATGAGCAGTTCTTC.

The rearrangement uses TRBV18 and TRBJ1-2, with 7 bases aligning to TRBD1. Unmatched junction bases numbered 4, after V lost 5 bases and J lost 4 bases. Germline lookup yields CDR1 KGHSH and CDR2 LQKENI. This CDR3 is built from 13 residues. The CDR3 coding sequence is TGTGCCAGCTCAGCCCGGGACAGCTATGGCTACACCTTC. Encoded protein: CASSARDSYGYTF.

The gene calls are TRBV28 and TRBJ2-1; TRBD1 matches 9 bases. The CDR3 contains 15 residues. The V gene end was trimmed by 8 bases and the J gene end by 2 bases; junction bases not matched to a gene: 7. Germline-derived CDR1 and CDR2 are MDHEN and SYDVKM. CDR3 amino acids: CASVPGQGAYNEQFF. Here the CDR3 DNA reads TGTGCCAGCGTCCCGGGACAGGGAGCCTACAATGAGCAGTTCTTC.

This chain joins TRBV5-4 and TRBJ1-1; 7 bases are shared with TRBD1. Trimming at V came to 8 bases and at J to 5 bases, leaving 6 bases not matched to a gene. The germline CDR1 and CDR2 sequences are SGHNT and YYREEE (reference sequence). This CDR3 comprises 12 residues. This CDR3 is CARPTGDTEAFF. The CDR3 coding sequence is TGTGCCAGGCCAACAGGGGATACTGAAGCTTTCTTT.

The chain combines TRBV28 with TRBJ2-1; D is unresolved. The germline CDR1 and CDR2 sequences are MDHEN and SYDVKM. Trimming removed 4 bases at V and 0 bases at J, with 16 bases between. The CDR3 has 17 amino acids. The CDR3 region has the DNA TGTGCCAGCAGTTCACCTTATAGGATAGGCTCCTACAATGAGCAGTTCTTC. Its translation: CASSSPYRIGSYNEQFF.

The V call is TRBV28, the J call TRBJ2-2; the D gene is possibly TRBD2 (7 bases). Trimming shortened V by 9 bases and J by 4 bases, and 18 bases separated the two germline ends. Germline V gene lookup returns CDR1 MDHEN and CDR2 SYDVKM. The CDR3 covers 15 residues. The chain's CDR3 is CASVGGLVRTGELFF. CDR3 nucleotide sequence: TGTGCCAGTGTCGGGGGGCTGGTCCGCACCGGGGAGCTGTTTTTT.

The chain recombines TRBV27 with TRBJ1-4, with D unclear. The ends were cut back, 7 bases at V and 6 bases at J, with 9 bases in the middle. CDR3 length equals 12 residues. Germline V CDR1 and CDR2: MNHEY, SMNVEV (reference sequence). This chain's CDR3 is CASIFSDEKLFF. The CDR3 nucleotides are TGTGCCAGCATATTTAGCGATGAAAAACTGTTTTTT.